Following are 23 T cell receptor beta chains from one sample sequenced in a study of cytomegalovirus exposure and HLA in healthy donors. The PCR used 60 Vbeta and 13 Jbeta primers. The table came from immunoSEQ multiplex PCR; TCRdb's copy has only in-frame clones and leaves some out. The sample lists 120,000 or so clones, around 73% occurring once. The sequenced sample was PBMCs. The source of these receptors is a man aged 25 to 45 in good health and CMV-seropositive.

This chain connects TRBV30 to TRBJ1-5, with D maybe TRBD1 (5 bases). V lost 1 base and J lost 8, with 12 bases in between. CDR1 and CDR2 (germline): GTSNPN, SVGIG (reference sequence). The CDR3 spans 13 residues. The CDR3 region has the DNA TGTGCCTGGAGTGCGACAGTTGCGGAGCCCCAGCATTTT. It encodes CAWSATVAEPQHF.

J is TRBJ2-1 and V is TRBV10-3; TRBD1 might be the D (5 bases). V lost 0 bases and J 4 bases, leaving 13 bases between the germline ends. From germline, CDR1 is ENHRY and CDR2 SYGVKD. There are 16 residues in the CDR3. The DNA of the CDR3 is TGTGCCATCAGTGAGTCTGGGCAGGGTTTGTACAATGAGCAGTTCTTC. It specifies CAISESGQGLYNEQFF.

The table lists this clone with a few counts. This sequence joins TRBV27 and TRBJ1-4; 7 bases map to TRBD1. CDR1 and CDR2 from the germline V gene are MNHEY and SMNVEV (reference sequence). The junction had 9 bases not matched to a gene; V was cut back by 6 bases and J by 5 bases. This CDR3 is 15 amino acids long. CDR3 sequence reads: CASSPVDRVNEKLFF. In nucleotides, the CDR3 is TGTGCCAGCAGCCCCGTCGACAGGGTGAATGAAAAACTGTTTTTT.

The chain joins TRBV30 to TRBJ2-1; TRBD2 matches 8 bases. The CDR3 runs 13 residues. V trimming: 7 bases; J trimming: 5 bases; junction bases outside the gene matches: 7. Germline CDR1 GTSNPN, CDR2 SVGIG (reference sequence). DNA for the CDR3: TGTGCCTCTCGACTAGCGCCCAACAATGAGCAGTTCTTC. Its translation is CASRLAPNNEQFF.

The V and J genes are TRBV9 and TRBJ2-5, with a weak D call TRBD2 (5 bases). Germline assignment: CDR1 SGDLS and CDR2 YYNGEE. The CDR3 runs 16 residues. V was cut by 4 bases and J by 4 bases, with 20 bases left in between. The CDR3 region is CASSPEEVTPPETQYF. The CDR3 region has the DNA TGTGCCAGCAGCCCAGAGGAGGTGACCCCGCCAGAGACCCAGTACTTC. Looking up the rest from reference TRBV9 and TRBJ2-5 gives the full variable domain: DSGVTQTPKHLITATGQRVTLRCSPRSGDLSVYWYQQSLDQGLQFLIQYYNGEERAKGNILERFSAQQFPDLHSELNLSSLELGDSALYFCASSPEEVTPPETQYFGPGTRLLVL.

This sequence joins TRBV7-2 and TRBJ1-2; no clear D gene. This CDR3 spans 14 amino acids. V was clipped by 1 base and J by 3 bases, with 9 bases between them. Germline V gene data show CDR1 as SGHTA and CDR2 as FQGNSA. DNA of the CDR3: TGTGCCAGCAGCTTAGGGGCGGACTACTATGGCTACACCTTC. It codes for CASSLGADYYGYTF.

This clone has more than one count but fewer than ten. This rearrangement joins TRBV4-2 to TRBJ2-2; D may be TRBD2 (6 bases). CDR3 length: 15 amino acids. V dropped 3 bases and J dropped 4 bases, with 12 bases sitting between them. Germline values: CDR1 LGHNA, CDR2 YNFKEQ. Here the CDR3 DNA reads TGTGCCAGCAGCCATCTTCGGGAGAGCACCGGGGAGCTGTTTTTT. Protein sequence: CASSHLRESTGELFF.

CDR3 coding DNA: TGTGCCAGCTGCCCAGCAGCGGGGGCGTACACTGAAGCTTTCTTT. Translated, it gives CASCPAAGAYTEAFF. The chain joins TRBV27 to TRBJ1-1, with D perhaps TRBD1 (6 bases). Per germline, CDR1 MNHEY and CDR2 SMNVEV (reference sequence). The CDR3 consists of 15 residues. Between the trimmed V and J ends, which lost 8 bases and 3 bases, there was a span of 19 bases.

The rearrangement joins TRBV6-9 to TRBJ2-5; no firm D call. The germline gives CDR1 MNHGY, CDR2 SVAAGI. Trimming cost V 1 base and J 1 base, with 10 bases left between them. The length of the CDR3 is 15 residues. The CDR3 nucleotides read TGTGCCAGCAGTTATTGGCGACACCTCCAAGAGACCCAGTACTTC. Translated: CASSYWRHLQETQYF.

The table lists this clone with a few counts. The chain is built from TRBV14 and TRBJ1-4; D not certain. Germline V gives CDR1 SGHDN, CDR2 FVKESK. The CDR3 totals 15 residues. Trimming pared 2 bases from V and 10 bases from J, leaving 17 bases between. The CDR3 is CASSQSVGSAGKLFF. The CDR3, as DNA: TGTGCCAGCAGCCAAAGTGTTGGCTCTGCGGGAAAACTGTTTTTT.

The rearrangement joins TRBV7-2 to TRBJ2-7; 7 bases match TRBD1. Germline V gives CDR1 SGHTA, CDR2 FQGNSA. Trimming removed 1 base from V and 5 bases from J; junction bases left unmatched: 5. The CDR3 has 14 residues. The CDR3 nucleotides are TGTGCCAGCAGCTTAGGACAGGGTAGTAACGAGCAGTACTTC. Its translation: CASSLGQGSNEQYF. The full variable domain, with the rest looked up from reference TRBV7-2 and TRBJ2-7, is GAGVSQSPSNKVTEKGKDVELRCDPISGHTALYWYRQSLGQGLEFLIYFQGNSAPDKSGLPSDRFSAERTGGSVSTLTIQRTQQEDSAVYLCASSLGQGSNEQYFGPGTRLTVT.

This clone has just a few counts. This chain joins TRBV30 and TRBJ2-2; a possible D gene is TRBD2 (5 bases). The CDR3 is 15 amino acids. Trimming shortened V by 3 bases and J by 3 bases, and 14 bases separated the two germline ends. Germline values: CDR1 GTSNPN, CDR2 SVGIG (reference sequence). CDR3: CAWRGGWGYTGELFF. The CDR3 nucleotides are TGTGCCTGGAGAGGAGGTTGGGGATACACCGGGGAGCTGTTTTTT. The complete variable domain, with remaining parts taken from reference TRBV30 and TRBJ2-2, reads SQTIHQWPATLVQPVGSPLSLECTVEGTSNPNLYWYRQAAGRGLQLLFYSVGIGQISSEVPQNLSASRPQDRQFILSSKKLLLSDSGFYLCAWRGGWGYTGELFFGEGSRLTVL.

This clone was seen a handful of times. The V call is TRBV4-2, the J call TRBJ1-1; a weak D match, TRBD1 (5 bases). The V gene's germline CDR1 is LGHNA and CDR2 YNFKEQ. This CDR3 has 15 residues. V lost 0 bases to trimming and J lost 10 bases, with 18 bases between them. The CDR3 here is CASSQDRGGRGGAFF. The CDR3 DNA reads TGTGCCAGCAGCCAAGATCGGGGAGGGCGGGGGGGAGCTTTCTTT.

On this clone itself: The junction and the germline gene differ at one end; a read error may be behind it. The chain employs TRBV5-1 and TRBJ2-1; D possibly corresponds to TRBD2 (6 bases). This CDR3 is built from 16 residues. Germline CDR1 is SGHRS and CDR2 is YFSETQ. The CDR3 reads CASSLPFRDSDNEQFF. CDR3 coding DNA: TGCGCCAGCAGCTTACCCTTCCGGGACTCCGACAATGAGCAGTTCTTC.

This clone has only a few counts. V and J are TRBV21-1 and TRBJ2-5; the tabulated D call, TRBD2, remains unverified against the DNA. TRBV21-1 is classified as a pseudogene. This CDR3 is 16 amino acids long. This CDR3 reads CASRQNRTSGKETQYF. The CDR3 DNA reads TGTGCCAGCAGGCAAAACCGGACTAGCGGCAAAGAGACCCAGTACTTC.

The rearrangement uses TRBV11-3 and TRBJ2-1; TRBD2 matches 7 bases. This CDR3 contains 17 residues. V lost 2 bases to trimming and J lost 0 bases; unmatched junction nucleotides: 7. Germline CDR1 reads SGHNT; CDR2 reads YENEEA. CDR3 sequence (DNA): TGTGCCAGCAGCTTAAGAGCGGGACCGAGCTCCTACAATGAGCAGTTCTTC. Translation: CASSLRAGPSSYNEQFF.

Points on this clone: Other DNA sequences of this sample code for an identical CDR3. The CDR3, as DNA: TGTGCCAGCAGCAGACAGGGGAACTATGGCTACACCTTC. Its translation: CASSRQGNYGYTF. The chain recombines TRBV2 with TRBJ1-2; 8 bases agree with TRBD1. The junction had 2 bases not matched to a gene; V was cut back by 6 bases and J by 2 bases. The CDR3 runs 13 residues. In germline, CDR1 is SNHLY, CDR2 FYNNEI.

The J gene is TRBJ2-6, the V gene TRBV7-9; TRBD2 might be the D (9 bases). Trimming cost V 5 bases and J 0 bases, with 20 bases left between them. The CDR3 consists of 19 residues. CDR1 is SEHNR, CDR2 FQNEAQ, per germline (reference sequence). The CDR3 here is CASSPPSGTGISGANVLTF. CDR3 DNA: TGTGCCAGCAGCCCCCCTAGCGGGACAGGTATCTCTGGGGCCAACGTCCTGACTTTC. The full variable domain, with the rest looked up from reference TRBV7-9 and TRBJ2-6, is DTGVSQNPRHKITKRGQNVTFRCDPISEHNRLYWYRQTLGQGPEFLTYFQNEAQLEKSRLLSDRFSAERPKGSFSTLEIQRTEQGDSAMYLCASSPPSGTGISGANVLTFGAGSRLTVL.

This chain joins TRBV2 and TRBJ2-3, with D unclear. From germline, CDR1 is SNHLY and CDR2 FYNNEI. The CDR3 runs 13 residues. V shed 8 bases and J shed 0 bases, with 9 bases lying between them. In nucleotides, the CDR3 is TGTGCCAGCGTGGCCCAGAGCACAGATACGCAGTATTTT. This translates into CASVAQSTDTQYF.

V is TRBV9 and J is TRBJ1-1, with 7 positions matching TRBD1. CDR3 length: 15 amino acids. With V trimmed by 4 bases and J by 0 bases, 6 bases remained unmatched. CDR1 and CDR2 from the germline V gene are SGDLS and YYNGEE. The CDR3 coding sequence is TGTGCCAGCAGCCCTCCGACAGGGTTGAACACTGAAGCTTTCTTT. Translation: CASSPPTGLNTEAFF.

For the CDR3, the DNA is TGTGCCAGCACTTTACAGGGGGGGACCCAGTACTTC. Protein sequence: CASTLQGGTQYF. The rearrangement links TRBV6-6 to TRBJ2-5; 8 bases fit TRBD1. V lost 7 bases, J lost 7 bases, and 5 bases stayed unmatched. CDR1 MNHNY and CDR2 SVGAGI come from the germline V gene (reference sequence). This CDR3 contains 12 residues.

This clone appeared once. The chain is built from TRBV9 and TRBJ2-1, with a tentative D call TRBD2 (5 bases). Per the germline V gene, CDR1 is SGDLS and CDR2 is YYNGEE. The CDR3 length is 14 residues. The V end was cut by 4 bases, the J end by 4 bases, with 12 bases between. The CDR3 DNA reads TGTGCCAGCAGCCCCGGACTGCAATACAATGAGCAGTTCTTC. Its protein is CASSPGLQYNEQFF. Full variable domain (remainder filled in from reference TRBV9 and TRBJ2-1): DSGVTQTPKHLITATGQRVTLRCSPRSGDLSVYWYQQSLDQGLQFLIQYYNGEERAKGNILERFSAQQFPDLHSELNLSSLELGDSALYFCASSPGLQYNEQFFGPGTRLTVL.

This clone is a singleton in its sample. The chain has TRBV7-2 and TRBJ2-1; D is possibly TRBD2 (5 bases). V was clipped by 2 bases and J by 4 bases, with 12 bases between them. The CDR3 spans 15 residues. Germline CDR1 reads SGHTA; CDR2 reads FQGNSA. CDR3 bases: TGTGCCAGCAGCTTAAGGAGCGGCCAGTACAATGAGCAGTTCTTC. This codes for CASSLRSGQYNEQFF.